The entry below gives a single TCR beta chain sequence along with its context. This specimen belongs to a study of blood T cell repertoires in COVID-19. The overall study: T cells, B-cell-depleted T cells, or PBMCs supplied cDNA or gDNA.

Seattle cases were enrolled at active infection and followed longitudinally. In the study's own analysis: The authors estimated nucleated cell counts from reference gene primer amplification. Clones were sequenced by immunoSEQ multiplex PCR, and TCRdb holds only the in-frame ones, with some missing. The DNA gave D and trimming, while V, J and clone size come from that table. Altogether 60,000 to 85,000 clones are present, roughly 81% being singletons, with the ten largest covering 9.5% to 12%. The specimen sequenced was peripheral blood. The sequence derives from a man between 60 and 75 years old with COVID-19, enrolled during active disease.

DNA of the CDR3: TGTGCCATCAGTGGCCCCGGGACAGGGTCAACCTACGAGCAGTACTTC. Amino acids: CAISGPGTGSTYEQYF. The chain carries TRBV10-3 and TRBJ2-7, with TRBD1 matching 9 bases. The V gene's germline CDR1 is ENHRY and CDR2 SYGVKD. V shed 4 bases and J 2 bases; nucleotides not matched to a gene: 9. This CDR3 spans 16 amino acids.